The entry below describes one TCR beta chain. The library targeted TCRbeta and was prepared with unique molecular identifiers. Via MiXCR, TCRdb re-called the PCR reads, giving one row per CDR3 protein. The sample has around 410,000 distinct CDR3 sequences, 11% seen once. This sample is part of a study of T-cell reconstitution after alpha-beta-depleted transplantation in children. This CDR3 has 14 amino acids. V lost 2 bases and J lost 6, with 13 bases in between. The germline gives CDR1 WSHSY, CDR2 SAAADI. The sequence came from a human donor who donated a stem cell graft to a child with acute myeloid leukemia. The starting material was PBMCs from the stem cell graft donor, obtained from the stem cell graft. V is TRBV10-2 and J is TRBJ1-1; maybe TRBD1 (5 bases). The CDR3 DNA sequence: TGCGCCAGCAGTGAGGTATGGGACCCGGCTGAAGCTTTCTTT. This translates into CASSEVWDPAEAFF.